The rows below give T cell receptor beta chains drawn from one sample of a study of blood T cell repertoires in COVID-19. The assay was immunoSEQ multiplex PCR, and TCRdb's table has in-frame clones only and misses some. The table lists some 300,000 clones, around nine tenths of them singletons. Sequencing was carried out using PBMCs or T cells enriched from blood (not recorded which). The origin of the receptors is a woman in her forties or fifties who had been exposed to COVID-19. The CDR3 runs from the conserved cysteine through the conserved F or W. D genes are given only for firm matches. Not all rows give a size; the values are once, few, many and, for expanded clones, a class.

d_gene	v_gene	j_gene	abundance	CDR3nt	CDR3aa
TRBD1	TRBV28	TRBJ1-1	.	TGTGCCAGCAGTCCAACCGGGACAGGGGGTACTGAAGCTTTCTTT	CASSPTGTGGTEAFF
.	TRBV3-1/TRBV3-2	TRBJ2-1	.	TGTGCCAGCAGCCAAGAGTGGGCAGGGGGACTCTACAATGAGCAGTTCTTC	CASSQEWAGGLYNEQFF
TRBD2	TRBV3-1/TRBV3-2	TRBJ2-1	.	TGTGCCAGCAGCCAAGGGACTAGCGGGGGGGCATCCTACAATGAGCAGTTCTTC	CASSQGTSGGASYNEQFF
.	TRBV5-1	TRBJ1-6	.	TGCGCCAGCAGCGCGGCAGGGCCGAGCTCCTATAATTCACCCCTCCACTTT	CASSAAGPSSYNSPLHF
TRBD1	TRBV19	TRBJ2-1	.	TGTGCCAGTAGTACCCGGGACAGTGCAACCCCGGCCTACAATGAGCAGTTCTTC	CASSTRDSATPAYNEQFF
TRBD1	TRBV19	TRBJ2-7	.	TGTGCCAGTAGTGTGGCGGGACAGGGGGTCGACGAGCAGTACTTC	CASSVAGQGVDEQYF
.	TRBV7-2	TRBJ1-2	.	TGTGCCAGCAGCTTTAGAGGCAGCCCTAGCTATGGCTACACCTTC	CASSFRGSPSYGYTF
.	TRBV4-1	TRBJ1-5	once	TGCGCCAGCAGCCAAGAAGGGAATACAGGGTTGGGTCAGCCCCAGCATTTT	CASSQEGNTGLGQPQHF
TRBD1	TRBV4-2	TRBJ1-5	.	TGTGCCAGCAGCCAAGAACGGGACAGGGCATTCAGCAATCAGCCCCAGCATTTT	CASSQERDRAFSNQPQHF
.	TRBV5-5	TRBJ2-6	.	TGTGCCAGCAGCTTGGGGAAGGACAGCTCTGGGGCCAACGTCCTGACTTTC	CASSLGKDSSGANVLTF